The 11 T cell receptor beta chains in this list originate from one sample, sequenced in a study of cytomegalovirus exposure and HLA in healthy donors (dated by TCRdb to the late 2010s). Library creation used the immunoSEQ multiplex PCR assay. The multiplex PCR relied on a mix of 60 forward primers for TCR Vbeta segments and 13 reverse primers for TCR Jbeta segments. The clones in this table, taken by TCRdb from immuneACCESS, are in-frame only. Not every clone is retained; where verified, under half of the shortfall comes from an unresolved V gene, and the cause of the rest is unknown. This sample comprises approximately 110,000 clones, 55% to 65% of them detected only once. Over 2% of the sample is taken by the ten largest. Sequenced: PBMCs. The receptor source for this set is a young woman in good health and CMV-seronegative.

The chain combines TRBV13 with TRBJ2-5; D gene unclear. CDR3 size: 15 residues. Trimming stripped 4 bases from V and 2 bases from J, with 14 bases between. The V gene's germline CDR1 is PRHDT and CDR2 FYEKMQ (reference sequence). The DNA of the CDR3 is TGTGCCAGCAGCTCCCAAGAAATGCGGCAAGAGACCCAGTACTTC. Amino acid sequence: CASSSQEMRQETQYF.

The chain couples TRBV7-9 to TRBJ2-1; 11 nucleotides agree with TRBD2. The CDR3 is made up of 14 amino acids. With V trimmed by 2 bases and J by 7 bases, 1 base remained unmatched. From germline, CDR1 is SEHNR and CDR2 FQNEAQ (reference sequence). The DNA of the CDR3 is TGTGCCAGCAGCTTACGACTAGCGGGGAATGAGCAGTTCTTC. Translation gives CASSLRLAGNEQFF.

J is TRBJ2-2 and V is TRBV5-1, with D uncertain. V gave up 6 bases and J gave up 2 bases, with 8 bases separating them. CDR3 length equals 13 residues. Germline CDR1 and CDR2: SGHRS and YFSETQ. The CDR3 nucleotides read TGCGCCAGCAACGCAGATAACACCGGGGAGCTGTTTTTT. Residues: CASNADNTGELFF.

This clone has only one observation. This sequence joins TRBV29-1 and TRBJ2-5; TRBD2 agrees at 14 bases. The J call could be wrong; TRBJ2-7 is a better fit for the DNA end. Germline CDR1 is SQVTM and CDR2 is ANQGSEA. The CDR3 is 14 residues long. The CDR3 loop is CSVVGLAGAYEQYF. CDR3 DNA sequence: TGCAGCGTTGTGGGACTAGCGGGAGCCTACGAGCAGTACTTC.

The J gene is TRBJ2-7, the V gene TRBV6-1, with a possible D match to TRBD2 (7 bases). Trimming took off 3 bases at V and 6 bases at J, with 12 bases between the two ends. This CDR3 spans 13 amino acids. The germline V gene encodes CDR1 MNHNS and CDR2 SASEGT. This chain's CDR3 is CASSEGGGVEQYF. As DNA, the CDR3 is TGTGCCAGCAGTGAGGGAGGGGGGGTCGAGCAGTACTTC.

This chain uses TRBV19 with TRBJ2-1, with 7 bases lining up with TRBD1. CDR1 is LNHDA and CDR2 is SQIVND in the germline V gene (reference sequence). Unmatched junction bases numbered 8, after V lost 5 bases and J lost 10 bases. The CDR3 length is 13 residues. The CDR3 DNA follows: TGTGCCAGTAGTCAACAGGGGAACGTAGAGCAGTTCTTC. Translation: CASSQQGNVEQFF.

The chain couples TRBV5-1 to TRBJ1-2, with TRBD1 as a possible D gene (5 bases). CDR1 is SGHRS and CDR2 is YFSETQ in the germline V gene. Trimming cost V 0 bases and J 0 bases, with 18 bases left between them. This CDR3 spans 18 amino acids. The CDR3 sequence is CASSLEVGAYRSNYGYTF. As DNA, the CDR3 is TGCGCCAGCAGCTTGGAGGTAGGGGCGTACAGATCTAACTATGGCTACACCTTC.

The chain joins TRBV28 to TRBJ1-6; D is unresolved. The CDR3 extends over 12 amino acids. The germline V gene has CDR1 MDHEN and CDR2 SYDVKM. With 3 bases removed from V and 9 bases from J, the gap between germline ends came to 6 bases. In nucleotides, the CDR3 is TGTGCCAGCAGTTTCTGGAGTTCACCCCTCCACTTT. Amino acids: CASSFWSSPLHF.

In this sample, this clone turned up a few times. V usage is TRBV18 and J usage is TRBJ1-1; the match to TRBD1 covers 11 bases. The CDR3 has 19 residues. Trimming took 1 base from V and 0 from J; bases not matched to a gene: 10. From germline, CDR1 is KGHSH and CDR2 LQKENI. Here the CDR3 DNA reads TGTGCCAGCTCACCACGGCAGGACAGGGGGCTCTTAATGAACACTGAAGCTTTCTTT. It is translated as CASSPRQDRGLLMNTEAFF.

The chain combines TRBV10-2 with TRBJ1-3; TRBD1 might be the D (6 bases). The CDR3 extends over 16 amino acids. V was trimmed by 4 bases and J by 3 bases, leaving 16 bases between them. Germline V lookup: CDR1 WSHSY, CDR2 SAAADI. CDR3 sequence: CASSAPTGEGGNTIYF. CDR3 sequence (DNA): TGCGCCAGCAGTGCCCCGACAGGAGAAGGTGGAAACACCATATATTTT.

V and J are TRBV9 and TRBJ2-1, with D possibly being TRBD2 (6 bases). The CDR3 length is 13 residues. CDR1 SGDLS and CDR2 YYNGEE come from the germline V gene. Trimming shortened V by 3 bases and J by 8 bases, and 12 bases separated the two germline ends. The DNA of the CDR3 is TGTGCCAGCAGCGGAACGGGAGAGGATGAGCAGTTCTTC. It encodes CASSGTGEDEQFF.